This T cell receptor (beta chain) was obtained from a study of blood T cell repertoires in COVID-19. Study overall: The samples span acute and convalescent COVID-19 from the United States, Italy and Spain. In each case, the material was cDNA or gDNA derived from T cells, B-cell-depleted T cells, or PBMCs.

The CDR3 length is 16 residues. CDR1 and CDR2 from the germline V gene are MDHEN and SYDVKM. The V and J ends lost 3 bases and 0 bases respectively, with 12 bases between them. Source study methods: Amplification of reference gene primers was used by the study to estimate nucleated cell counts. Data came from immunoSEQ multiplex PCR; TCRdb stores just in-frame clones and leaves some out. That table furnishes V, J and clone size, whereas the DNA furnished D and trimming. Of more than 150,000 clones in the sample, roughly 90% were seen once. Specimen: peripheral blood. This sequence was found in a man aged 50 to 60 with acute or convalescent COVID-19. This sequence joins TRBV28 and TRBJ2-4; possible D gene TRBD1, 5 bases. In DNA, the CDR3 is TGTGCCAGCAGTTTCACAGGAAAAAAAGCCAAAAACATTCAGTACTTC. Protein sequence: CASSFTGKKAKNIQYF. The entire variable domain, with the rest obtained from reference TRBV28 and TRBJ2-4, is as follows: DVKVTQSSRYLVKRTGEKVFLECVQDMDHENMFWYRQDPGLGLRLIYFSYDVKMKEKGDIPEGYSVSREKKERFSLILESASTNQTSMYLCASSFTGKKAKNIQYFGAGTRLSVL.